This record looks at one T cell receptor (beta chain) sequence and its context. The antigen this receptor binds is unknown. There are no base qualities to consult, and no much larger clone falls within one base. CDR1 and CDR2 are drawn from the germline V gene: ENHRY, SYGVKD. The trim is 0 bases for V and 10 bases for J, with a gap of 6 bases between the germline ends. The CDR3, cysteine through phenylalanine, is 12 amino acids long. The kept DNA is CDR3 alone, 36 bases in frame from the first base. TCRbeta CDR3 regions were amplified from genomic DNA using the immunoSEQ Assay, a bias-controlled multiplex PCR. The original methods were these. Nucleated cell counts per sample were estimated from amplification of reference gene primers within the assay. Sequence reads were collapsed and filtered to measure the absolute abundance of every unique TCRbeta CDR3 rearrangement. For each sample, productive Simpson clonality was calculated as the square root of Simpson's diversity index over productive rearrangements. TCRdb limited this immuneACCESS table to in-frame rearrangements with V and J called. A share of clones is missing; checked studies link under half to unresolved V genes, and the rest is unexplained. The D gene and trimming were derived from the DNA, and the V and J assignments and clone size from that table. Counted in this sample were under 250,000 clones; 85% to 90% of them appeared once. The top ten clones comprise 1.5% to 2% of the sample.

Enrolling through a virtual design, the prospective study's participants ranged in age from roughly 18 to 95 years and lived across roughly 23 United States geographic areas. In the prospective study, cohorts were assigned on the basis of participant-reported clinical history obtained from a screening survey and a study questionnaire. ImmuneRACE Cohort 3 recovered participants were defined by two consecutive negative NP/OP PCR tests, healthcare professional clearance, or symptom resolution. In the prospective study, whole blood, serum and a nasopharyngeal or oropharyngeal swab were collected from each participant by mobile phlebotomists. Over an approximately 2-month period, participants in the prospective study had the option of providing additional blood draws and questionnaires. Before DNA extraction, prospective study blood samples were shipped either frozen or at room temperature. The data are from a study of blood T cell repertoires in COVID-19 (dated by TCRdb to between 2020 and 2021). As for the study more broadly: Samples covering the acute and convalescent phases of COVID-19 were provided by collaborators in the United States, Italy and Spain. The material from the prospective study consisted of cDNA or gDNA derived from T cells, B-cell-depleted T cells, or PBMCs. The dataset comprised deeply sampled blood TCRbeta repertoires from subjects exposed to, actively infected with, or recovered from COVID-19. The repertoires were released in a freely available public database meant as a resource for research on the immune response to SARS-CoV-2. Samples came from the ongoing ImmuneRACE study (first 160 participants) plus 1,254 subjects from 6 global collaborators. Nearly every sample came with metadata listing a de-identified subject ID, COVID-19 status, age in years and sex. Where available, HLA class I and class II types were obtained from metadata supplied by the sample provider rather than from assay-based typing.

Results the study describes overall, beyond this receptor: The quantity of clinical and demographic metadata differed by source and by participant and was supplied without curation.

Here the chain combines TRBV10-3 and TRBJ1-4, with the D gene uncertain. This clonotype was obtained from a man aged 40-49 years who had recovered from COVID-19. The sample comprised PBMCs or T cells enriched from blood (not recorded which). In nucleotides, the sequence is TGTGCCATCAGTGAGTCCGTCGGAAAACTGTTTTTT. It specifies CAISESVGKLFF.